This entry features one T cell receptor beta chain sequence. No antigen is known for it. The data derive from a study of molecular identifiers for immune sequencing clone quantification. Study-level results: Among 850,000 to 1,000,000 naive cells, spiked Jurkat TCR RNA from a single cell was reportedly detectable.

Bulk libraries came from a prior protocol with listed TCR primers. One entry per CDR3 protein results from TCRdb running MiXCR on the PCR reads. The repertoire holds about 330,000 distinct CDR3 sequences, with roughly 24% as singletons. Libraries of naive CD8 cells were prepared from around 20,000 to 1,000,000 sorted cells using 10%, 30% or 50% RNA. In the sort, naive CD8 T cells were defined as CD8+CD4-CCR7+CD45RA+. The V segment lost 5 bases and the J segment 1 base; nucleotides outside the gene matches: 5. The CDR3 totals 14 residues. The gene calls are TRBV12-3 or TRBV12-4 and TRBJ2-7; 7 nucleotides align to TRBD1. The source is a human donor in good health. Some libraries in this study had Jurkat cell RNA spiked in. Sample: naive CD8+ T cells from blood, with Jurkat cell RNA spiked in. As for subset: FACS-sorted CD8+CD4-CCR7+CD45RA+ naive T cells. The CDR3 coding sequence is TGTGCCAGCAGTCCGGGGACAGTTTCCTACGAGCAGTACTTC. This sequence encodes CASSPGTVSYEQYF.